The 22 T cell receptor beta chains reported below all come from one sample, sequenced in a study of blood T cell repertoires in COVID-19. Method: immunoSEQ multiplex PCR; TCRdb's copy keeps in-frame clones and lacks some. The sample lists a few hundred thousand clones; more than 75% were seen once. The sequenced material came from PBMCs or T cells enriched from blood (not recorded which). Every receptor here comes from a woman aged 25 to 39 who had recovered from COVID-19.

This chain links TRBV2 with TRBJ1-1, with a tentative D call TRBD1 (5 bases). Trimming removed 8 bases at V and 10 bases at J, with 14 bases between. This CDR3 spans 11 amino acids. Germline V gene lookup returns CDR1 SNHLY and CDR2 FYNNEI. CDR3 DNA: TGTGCCAGCTCGGGAGGGGTCGGAGCTTTCTTT. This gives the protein CASSGGVGAFF. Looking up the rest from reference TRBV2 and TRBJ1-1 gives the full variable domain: EPEVTQTPSHQVTQMGQEVILRCVPISNHLYFYWYRQILGQKVEFLVSFYNNEISEKSEIFDDQFSVERPDGSNFTLKIRSTKLEDSAMYFCASSGGVGAFFGQGTRLTVV.

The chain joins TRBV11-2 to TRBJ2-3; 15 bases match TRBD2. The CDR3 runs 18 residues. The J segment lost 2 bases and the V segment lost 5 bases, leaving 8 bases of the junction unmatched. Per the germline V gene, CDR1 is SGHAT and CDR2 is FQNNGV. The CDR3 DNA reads TGTGCCAGCAGCCCTGGACTAGCGGGGGGGCGCCCCACAGATACGCAGTATTTT. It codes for CASSPGLAGGRPTDTQYF.

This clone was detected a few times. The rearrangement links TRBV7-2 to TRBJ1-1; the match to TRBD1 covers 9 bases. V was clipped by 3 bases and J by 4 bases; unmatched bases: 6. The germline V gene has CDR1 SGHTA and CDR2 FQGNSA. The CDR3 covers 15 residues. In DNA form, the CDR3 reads TGTGCCAGCAGCTTTTACAGGGGGCTAGTCACTGAAGCTTTCTTT. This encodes CASSFYRGLVTEAFF.

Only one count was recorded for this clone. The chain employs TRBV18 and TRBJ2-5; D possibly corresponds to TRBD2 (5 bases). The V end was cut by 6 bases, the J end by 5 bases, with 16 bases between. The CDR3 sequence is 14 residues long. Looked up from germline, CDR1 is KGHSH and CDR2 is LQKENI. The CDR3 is CASSPPGIMETQYF. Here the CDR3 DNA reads TGTGCCAGCTCTCCCCCGGGGATCATGGAGACCCAGTACTTC.

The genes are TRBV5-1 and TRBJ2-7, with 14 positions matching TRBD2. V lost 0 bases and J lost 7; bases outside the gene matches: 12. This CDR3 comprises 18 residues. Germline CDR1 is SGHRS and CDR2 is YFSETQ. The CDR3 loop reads CASSLVGTSGRAQGEQYF. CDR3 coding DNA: TGCGCCAGCAGCTTGGTGGGGACTAGCGGGAGAGCTCAAGGTGAGCAGTACTTC.

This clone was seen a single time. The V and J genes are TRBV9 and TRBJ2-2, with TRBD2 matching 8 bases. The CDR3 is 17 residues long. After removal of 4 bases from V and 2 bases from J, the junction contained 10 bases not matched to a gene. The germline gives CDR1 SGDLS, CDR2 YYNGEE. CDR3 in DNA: TGTGCCAGCAGCTCCCCTTCGGGAGGGACTAACACCGGGGAGCTGTTTTTT. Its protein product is CASSSPSGGTNTGELFF.

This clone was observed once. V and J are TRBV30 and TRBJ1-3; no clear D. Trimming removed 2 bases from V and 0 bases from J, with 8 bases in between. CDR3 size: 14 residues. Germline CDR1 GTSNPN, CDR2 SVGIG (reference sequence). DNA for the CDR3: TGTGCCTGGAGTCAGGCTTTCTCTGGAAACACCATATATTTT. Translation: CAWSQAFSGNTIYF. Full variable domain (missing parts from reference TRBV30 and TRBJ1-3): SQTIHQWPATLVQPVGSPLSLECTVEGTSNPNLYWYRQAAGRGLQLLFYSVGIGQISSEVPQNLSASRPQDRQFILSSKKLLLSDSGFYLCAWSQAFSGNTIYFGEGSWLTVV.

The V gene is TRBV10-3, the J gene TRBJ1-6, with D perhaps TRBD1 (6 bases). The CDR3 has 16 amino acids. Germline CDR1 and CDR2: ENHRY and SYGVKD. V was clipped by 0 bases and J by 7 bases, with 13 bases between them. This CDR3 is CAISESRGGQNSPLHF. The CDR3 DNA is TGTGCCATCAGTGAGTCGAGGGGGGGCCAGAATTCACCCCTCCACTTT.

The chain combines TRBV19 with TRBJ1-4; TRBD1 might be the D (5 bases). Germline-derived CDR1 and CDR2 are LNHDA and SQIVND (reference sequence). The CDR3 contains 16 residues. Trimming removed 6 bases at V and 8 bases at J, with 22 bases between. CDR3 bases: TGTGCCAGTAGACCACCGAGACAGACAACAATAGAAAAACTGTTTTTT. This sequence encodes CASRPPRQTTIEKLFF.

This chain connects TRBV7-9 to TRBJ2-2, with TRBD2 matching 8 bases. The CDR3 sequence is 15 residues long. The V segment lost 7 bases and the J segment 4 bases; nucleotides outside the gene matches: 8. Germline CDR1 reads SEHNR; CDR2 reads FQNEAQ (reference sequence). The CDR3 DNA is TGTGCCAGCATCCTCGGGGGGGGTTCCACCGGGGAGCTGTTTTTT. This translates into CASILGGGSTGELFF.

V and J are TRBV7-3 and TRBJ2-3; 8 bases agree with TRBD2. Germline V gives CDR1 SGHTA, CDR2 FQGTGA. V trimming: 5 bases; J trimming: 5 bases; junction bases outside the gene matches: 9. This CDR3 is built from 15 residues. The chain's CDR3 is CASSQSGGRGDTQYF. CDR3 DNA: TGTGCCAGCAGCCAATCGGGGGGGCGTGGAGATACGCAGTATTTT.

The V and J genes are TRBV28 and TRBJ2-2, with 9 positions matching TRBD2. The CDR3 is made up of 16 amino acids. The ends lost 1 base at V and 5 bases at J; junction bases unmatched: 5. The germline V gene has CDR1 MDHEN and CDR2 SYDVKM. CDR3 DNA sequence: TGTGCCAGCAGTTTATATGGCGGGAGGGTGACCGGGGAGCTGTTTTTT. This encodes CASSLYGGRVTGELFF.

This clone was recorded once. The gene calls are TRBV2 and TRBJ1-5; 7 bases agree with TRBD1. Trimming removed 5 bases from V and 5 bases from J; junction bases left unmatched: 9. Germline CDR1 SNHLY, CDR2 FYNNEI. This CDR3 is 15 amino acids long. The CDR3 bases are TGTGCCAGCAGTTCTACGGGCAGGGGGGATCAGCCCCAGCATTTT. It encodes CASSSTGRGDQPQHF.

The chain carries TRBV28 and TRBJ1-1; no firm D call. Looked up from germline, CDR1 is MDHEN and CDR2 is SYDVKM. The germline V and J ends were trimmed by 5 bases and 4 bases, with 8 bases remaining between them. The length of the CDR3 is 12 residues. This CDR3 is CASSPLRTEAFF. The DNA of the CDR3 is TGTGCCAGCAGTCCCCTTCGCACTGAAGCTTTCTTT.

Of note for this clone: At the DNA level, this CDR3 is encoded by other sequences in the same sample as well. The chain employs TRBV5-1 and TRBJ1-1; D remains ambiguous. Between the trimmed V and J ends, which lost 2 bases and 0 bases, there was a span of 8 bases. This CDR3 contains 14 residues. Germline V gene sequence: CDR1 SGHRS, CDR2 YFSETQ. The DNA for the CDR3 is TGCGCCAGCAGCTTAGCTTCAATGAACACTGAAGCTTTCTTT. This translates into CASSLASMNTEAFF.

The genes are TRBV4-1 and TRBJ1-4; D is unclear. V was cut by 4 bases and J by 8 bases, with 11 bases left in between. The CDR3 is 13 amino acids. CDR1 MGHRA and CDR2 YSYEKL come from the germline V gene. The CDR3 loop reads CASSLAWAEKLFF. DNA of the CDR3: TGCGCCAGCAGCCTCGCTTGGGCCGAAAAACTGTTTTTT.

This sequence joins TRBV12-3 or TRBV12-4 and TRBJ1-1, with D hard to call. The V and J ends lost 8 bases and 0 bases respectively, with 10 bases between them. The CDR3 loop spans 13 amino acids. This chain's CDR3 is CASQTNMNTEAFF. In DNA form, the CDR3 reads TGTGCCAGCCAGACAAACATGAACACTGAAGCTTTCTTT.

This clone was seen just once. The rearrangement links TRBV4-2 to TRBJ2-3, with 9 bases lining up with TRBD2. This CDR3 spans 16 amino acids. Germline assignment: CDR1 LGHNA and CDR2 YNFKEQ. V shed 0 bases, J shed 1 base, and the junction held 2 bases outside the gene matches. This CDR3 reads CASSQEAGGGTDTQYF. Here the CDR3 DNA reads TGTGCCAGCAGCCAAGAAGCGGGAGGAGGCACAGATACGCAGTATTTT.

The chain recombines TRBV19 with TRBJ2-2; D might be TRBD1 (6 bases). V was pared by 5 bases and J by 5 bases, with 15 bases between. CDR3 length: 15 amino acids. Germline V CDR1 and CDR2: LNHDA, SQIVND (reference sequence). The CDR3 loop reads CASSGGKGHTGELFF. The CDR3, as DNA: TGTGCCAGTAGTGGGGGCAAGGGCCATACCGGGGAGCTGTTTTTT. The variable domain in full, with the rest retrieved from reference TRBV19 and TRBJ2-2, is DGGITQSPKYLFRKEGQNVTLSCEQNLNHDAMYWYRQDPGQGLRLIYYSQIVNDFQKGDIAEGYSVSREKKESFPLTVTSAQKNPTAFYLCASSGGKGHTGELFFGEGSRLTVL.

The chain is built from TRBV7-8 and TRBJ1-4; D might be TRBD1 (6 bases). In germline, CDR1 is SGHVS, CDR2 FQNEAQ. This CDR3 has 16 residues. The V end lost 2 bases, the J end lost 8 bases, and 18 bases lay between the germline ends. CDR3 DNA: TGTGCCAGCAGCTTAAGGCCCGCAGGGGCAGAGGAAAAACTGTTTTTT. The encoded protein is CASSLRPAGAEEKLFF.

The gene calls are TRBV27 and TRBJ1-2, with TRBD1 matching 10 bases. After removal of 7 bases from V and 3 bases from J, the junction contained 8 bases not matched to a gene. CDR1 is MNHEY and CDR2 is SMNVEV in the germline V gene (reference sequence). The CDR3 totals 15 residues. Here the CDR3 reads CASTPSTGGYYGYTF. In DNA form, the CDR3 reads TGTGCCAGCACCCCTTCGACAGGGGGCTACTATGGCTACACCTTC.

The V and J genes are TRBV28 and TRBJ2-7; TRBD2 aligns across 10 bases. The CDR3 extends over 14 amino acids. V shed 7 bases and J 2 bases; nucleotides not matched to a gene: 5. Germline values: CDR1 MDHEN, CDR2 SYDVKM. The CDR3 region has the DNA TGTGCCAGCACCCCAGCGGGAGGGACCTACGAGCAGTACTTC. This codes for CASTPAGGTYEQYF.